This T cell receptor (beta chain) was profiled in a study of blood T cell repertoires in COVID-19. Across the study: T cells, B-cell-depleted T cells, or PBMCs supplied cDNA or gDNA.

Clones were sequenced by immunoSEQ multiplex PCR, and TCRdb holds only the in-frame ones, with some missing. The sample lists 200,000 to 250,000 clones, roughly four fifths occurring once. Germline V lookup: CDR1 LNHDA, CDR2 SQIVND (reference sequence). With V trimmed by 2 bases and J by 4 bases, 7 bases remained unmatched. The CDR3 length is 15 residues. Sequencing was done on a sample of peripheral blood. This TCR was sampled from a woman in her forties with acute or convalescent COVID-19. This chain connects TRBV19 to TRBJ2-7; TRBD1 agrees at 8 bases. CDR3 in amino acids: CASSIYPGQDYEQYF. In DNA, the CDR3 is TGTGCCAGTAGTATATATCCGGGACAGGATTACGAGCAGTACTTC.